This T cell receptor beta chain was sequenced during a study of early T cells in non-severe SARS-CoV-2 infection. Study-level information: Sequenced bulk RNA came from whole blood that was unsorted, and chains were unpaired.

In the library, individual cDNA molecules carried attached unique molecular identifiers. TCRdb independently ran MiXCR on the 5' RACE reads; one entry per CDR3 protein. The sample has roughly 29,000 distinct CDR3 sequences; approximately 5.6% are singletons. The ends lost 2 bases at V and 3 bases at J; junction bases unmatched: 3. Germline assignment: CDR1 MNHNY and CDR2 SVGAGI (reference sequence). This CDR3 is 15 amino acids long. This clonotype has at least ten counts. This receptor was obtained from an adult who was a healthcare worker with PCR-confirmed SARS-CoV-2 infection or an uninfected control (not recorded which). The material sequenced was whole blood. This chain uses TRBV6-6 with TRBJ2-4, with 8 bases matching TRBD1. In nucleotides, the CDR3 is TGTGCCAGCAGTTACCCACAGGGGGTCAAAAACATTCAGTACTTC. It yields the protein CASSYPQGVKNIQYF.